These 20 T cell receptor beta chains came from one sample sequenced in a study of blood T cell repertoires in COVID-19. TCRdb keeps only in-frame clones here, not all; method: immunoSEQ multiplex PCR. The table lists some 140,000 clones, 70% to 85% of them singletons, with roughly 29% in the top ten. Input material: peripheral blood. Receptors were obtained from a woman in her sixties or seventies with acute or convalescent COVID-19.

This clone was seen more than once but under ten times. V usage is TRBV5-1 and J usage is TRBJ2-1, with 9 bases fitting TRBD1. Looked up from germline, CDR1 is SGHRS and CDR2 is YFSETQ. The CDR3 has 15 residues. V lost 0 bases to trimming and J lost 4 bases; unmatched junction nucleotides: 2. The DNA for the CDR3 is TGCGCCAGCAGCTTGGGGACAGGGGAATACAATGAGCAGTTCTTC. Protein sequence: CASSLGTGEYNEQFF.

V is TRBV7-9 and J is TRBJ1-5; D unclear. The CDR3 totals 14 residues. Germline CDR1 SEHNR, CDR2 FQNEAQ (reference sequence). Trimming removed 2 bases at V and 7 bases at J, with 12 bases between. The CDR3 sequence: CASSLPQEEQPQHF. In DNA form, the CDR3 reads TGTGCCAGCAGCTTACCGCAGGAGGAGCAGCCCCAGCATTTT.

This clone was recorded once. The chain uses TRBV4-1 and TRBJ1-4; no reliable D call. Trimming removed 0 bases at V and 8 bases at J, with 7 bases between. The CDR3 is 13 amino acids. Germline CDR1 MGHRA, CDR2 YSYEKL. CDR3 in amino acids: CASSQDNGEKLFF. In DNA, the CDR3 is TGCGCCAGCAGCCAAGACAACGGGGAAAAACTGTTTTTT.

The V gene is TRBV5-1, the J gene TRBJ2-1, with 8 bases fitting TRBD2. Germline CDR1 and CDR2: SGHRS and YFSETQ. The CDR3 is 15 amino acids. Unmatched junction bases numbered 5, after V lost 5 bases and J lost 1 base. The CDR3 is CASRRGDVSYNEQFF. Here the CDR3 DNA reads TGCGCCAGCAGGCGGGGGGACGTGTCCTACAATGAGCAGTTCTTC.

This clone was seen only once. The chain is built from TRBV30 and TRBJ1-5; no reliable D call. CDR1 is GTSNPN, CDR2 SVGIG, per germline (reference sequence). The CDR3 sequence is 13 residues long. The germline V and J ends were trimmed by 2 bases and 6 bases, with 11 bases remaining between them. The CDR3 is CAWSSGEAQPQHF. Here the CDR3 DNA reads TGTGCCTGGAGTTCCGGGGAGGCTCAGCCCCAGCATTTT.

The V call is TRBV5-1, the J call TRBJ2-5; possible D gene TRBD2, 5 bases. CDR1 and CDR2 (germline): SGHRS, YFSETQ. The CDR3 contains 16 residues. V dropped 2 bases and J dropped 5 bases, with 19 bases sitting between them. This CDR3 reads CASSLRADSSMETQYF. In DNA, the CDR3 is TGCGCCAGCAGCTTACGGGCGGACTCAAGCATGGAGACCCAGTACTTC.

The rearrangement links TRBV5-5 to TRBJ1-4, with 9 positions matching TRBD1. Trimming took 4 bases from V and 7 from J; bases not matched to a gene: 8. The CDR3 sequence is 15 residues long. Looked up from germline, CDR1 is SGHKS and CDR2 is YYEKEE (reference sequence). CDR3 nucleotide sequence: TGTGCCAGCAGCGGATGGACAGGGGTTAGTGAAAAACTGTTTTTT. This codes for CASSGWTGVSEKLFF.

The genes are TRBV4-2 and TRBJ2-2; 8 bases map to TRBD2. Germline CDR1 is LGHNA and CDR2 is YNFKEQ. V lost 2 bases and J lost 6; bases outside the gene matches: 14. The CDR3 runs to 18 residues. This CDR3 reads CASSQSNFGRREAGELFF. The CDR3, as DNA: TGTGCCAGCAGCCAAAGTAACTTTGGACGGCGGGAGGCCGGGGAGCTGTTTTTT.

The chain is built from TRBV30 and TRBJ1-3; weak D call: TRBD1 (5 bases). In germline, CDR1 is GTSNPN, CDR2 SVGIG (reference sequence). The CDR3 sequence is 15 residues long. The V and J ends lost 4 bases and 0 bases respectively, with 13 bases between them. The CDR3 here is CAWTVSGISGNTIYF. In DNA, the CDR3 is TGTGCCTGGACGGTTTCAGGGATCTCTGGAAACACCATATATTTT.

This clone was seen only once. The J gene is TRBJ1-4, the V gene TRBV7-9, with 10 bases that match TRBD1. There are 16 residues in the CDR3. Germline V CDR1 and CDR2: SEHNR, FQNEAQ (reference sequence). The J segment lost 8 bases and the V segment lost 5 bases, leaving 11 bases of the junction unmatched. Written as DNA, the CDR3 is TGTGCCAGCAGCACAAGGATGGGGACAGGGGAGGAAAAACTGTTTTTT. Protein product: CASSTRMGTGEEKLFF.

This clone was seen only a few times. The chain combines TRBV27 with TRBJ1-1, with 7 bases aligning to TRBD1. The CDR3 has 15 residues. Losses at the gene ends were 10 bases for V and 0 bases for J; bases not matched to a gene: 11. Looked up from germline, CDR1 is MNHEY and CDR2 is SMNVEV (reference sequence). The CDR3 region is CATSGTALMNTEAFF. The CDR3 region has the DNA TGTGCCACCTCCGGGACAGCTCTCATGAACACTGAAGCTTTCTTT.

V is TRBV7-2 and J is TRBJ1-5; TRBD1 might be the D (6 bases). The CDR3 loop spans 13 amino acids. The V gene's germline CDR1 is SGHTA and CDR2 FQGNSA. V lost 9 bases and J 0 bases, leaving 9 bases between the germline ends. DNA for the CDR3: TGTGCCAGTAGGGGGTTTAGCAATCAGCCCCAGCATTTT. Translated, it gives CASRGFSNQPQHF.

This chain joins TRBV6-5 and TRBJ1-2; possibly TRBD1 for D (5 bases). This CDR3 comprises 15 residues. Trimming took 5 bases from V and 2 from J, leaving 15 bases between them. The germline CDR1 and CDR2 sequences are MNHEY and SVGAGI. CDR3 in DNA: TGTGCCAGCAGTCCCCTCTCCAGGACAAACTATGGCTACACCTTC. Amino acids: CASSPLSRTNYGYTF.

The chain couples TRBV19 to TRBJ1-2; 8 bases agree with TRBD1. This CDR3 contains 14 residues. Germline values: CDR1 LNHDA, CDR2 SQIVND (reference sequence). V shed 5 bases and J 1 base; nucleotides not matched to a gene: 3. CDR3 protein: CASSRDRINYGYTF. CDR3 bases: TGTGCCAGTAGTCGGGACAGGATTAACTATGGCTACACCTTC.

This clone was picked up a small number of times. The DNA of the CDR3 is TGCGCCAGCAGCGTTGGTCCCCAGGGGACTAATGAAAAACTGTTTTTT. Encoded protein: CASSVGPQGTNEKLFF. The V call is TRBV5-1, the J call TRBJ1-4; D is perhaps TRBD1 (6 bases). V was pared by 4 bases and J by 2 bases, with 15 bases between. The CDR3 sequence is 16 residues long. Germline lookup yields CDR1 SGHRS and CDR2 YFSETQ.

This sequence joins TRBV9 and TRBJ2-3; 9 nucleotides line up with TRBD2. The CDR3 covers 15 residues. The V gene's germline CDR1 is SGDLS and CDR2 YYNGEE. V gave up 0 bases and J gave up 5 bases; unmatched junction bases: 4. This CDR3 is CASSVGGGGGDTQYF. The CDR3 nucleotides read TGTGCCAGCAGCGTAGGAGGCGGGGGGGGAGATACGCAGTATTTT.

The rearrangement links TRBV19 to TRBJ2-3, with TRBD2 matching 8 bases. V was clipped by 5 bases and J by 3 bases; unmatched bases: 7. CDR3 size: 15 residues. Germline V gives CDR1 LNHDA, CDR2 SQIVND (reference sequence). The CDR3 DNA sequence: TGTGCCAGTAGTGCACTAGCGGTCGGTACAGATACGCAGTATTTT. Translated, it gives CASSALAVGTDTQYF.

The chain links TRBV14 to TRBJ1-2; 7 nucleotides align to TRBD1. From germline, CDR1 is SGHDN and CDR2 FVKESK. The CDR3 has 13 residues. Unmatched junction bases numbered 4, after V lost 4 bases and J lost 5 bases. The CDR3 DNA follows: TGTGCCAGCAGCCCAGGGGGTTGGTATGGCTACACCTTC. Translated, it gives CASSPGGWYGYTF.

This rearrangement joins TRBV29-1 to TRBJ1-1; a weak D match, TRBD1 (6 bases). V lost 4 bases, J lost 7 bases, and 13 bases lay in between. The CDR3 length is 12 residues. Germline assignment: CDR1 SQVTM and CDR2 ANQGSEA. The CDR3 loop is CSVVPGAREAFF. CDR3 nucleotides: TGCAGCGTTGTGCCAGGGGCGCGTGAAGCTTTCTTT.

The chain links TRBV7-9 to TRBJ1-2, with D possibly TRBD1 on 6 matching bases. Per germline, CDR1 SEHNR and CDR2 FQNEAQ (reference sequence). V lost 4 bases and J 0 bases, leaving 9 bases between the germline ends. The CDR3 is 14 amino acids. DNA for the CDR3: TGTGCCAGCAGCTCACAGGGAGCTAACTATGGCTACACCTTC. Its protein is CASSSQGANYGYTF.